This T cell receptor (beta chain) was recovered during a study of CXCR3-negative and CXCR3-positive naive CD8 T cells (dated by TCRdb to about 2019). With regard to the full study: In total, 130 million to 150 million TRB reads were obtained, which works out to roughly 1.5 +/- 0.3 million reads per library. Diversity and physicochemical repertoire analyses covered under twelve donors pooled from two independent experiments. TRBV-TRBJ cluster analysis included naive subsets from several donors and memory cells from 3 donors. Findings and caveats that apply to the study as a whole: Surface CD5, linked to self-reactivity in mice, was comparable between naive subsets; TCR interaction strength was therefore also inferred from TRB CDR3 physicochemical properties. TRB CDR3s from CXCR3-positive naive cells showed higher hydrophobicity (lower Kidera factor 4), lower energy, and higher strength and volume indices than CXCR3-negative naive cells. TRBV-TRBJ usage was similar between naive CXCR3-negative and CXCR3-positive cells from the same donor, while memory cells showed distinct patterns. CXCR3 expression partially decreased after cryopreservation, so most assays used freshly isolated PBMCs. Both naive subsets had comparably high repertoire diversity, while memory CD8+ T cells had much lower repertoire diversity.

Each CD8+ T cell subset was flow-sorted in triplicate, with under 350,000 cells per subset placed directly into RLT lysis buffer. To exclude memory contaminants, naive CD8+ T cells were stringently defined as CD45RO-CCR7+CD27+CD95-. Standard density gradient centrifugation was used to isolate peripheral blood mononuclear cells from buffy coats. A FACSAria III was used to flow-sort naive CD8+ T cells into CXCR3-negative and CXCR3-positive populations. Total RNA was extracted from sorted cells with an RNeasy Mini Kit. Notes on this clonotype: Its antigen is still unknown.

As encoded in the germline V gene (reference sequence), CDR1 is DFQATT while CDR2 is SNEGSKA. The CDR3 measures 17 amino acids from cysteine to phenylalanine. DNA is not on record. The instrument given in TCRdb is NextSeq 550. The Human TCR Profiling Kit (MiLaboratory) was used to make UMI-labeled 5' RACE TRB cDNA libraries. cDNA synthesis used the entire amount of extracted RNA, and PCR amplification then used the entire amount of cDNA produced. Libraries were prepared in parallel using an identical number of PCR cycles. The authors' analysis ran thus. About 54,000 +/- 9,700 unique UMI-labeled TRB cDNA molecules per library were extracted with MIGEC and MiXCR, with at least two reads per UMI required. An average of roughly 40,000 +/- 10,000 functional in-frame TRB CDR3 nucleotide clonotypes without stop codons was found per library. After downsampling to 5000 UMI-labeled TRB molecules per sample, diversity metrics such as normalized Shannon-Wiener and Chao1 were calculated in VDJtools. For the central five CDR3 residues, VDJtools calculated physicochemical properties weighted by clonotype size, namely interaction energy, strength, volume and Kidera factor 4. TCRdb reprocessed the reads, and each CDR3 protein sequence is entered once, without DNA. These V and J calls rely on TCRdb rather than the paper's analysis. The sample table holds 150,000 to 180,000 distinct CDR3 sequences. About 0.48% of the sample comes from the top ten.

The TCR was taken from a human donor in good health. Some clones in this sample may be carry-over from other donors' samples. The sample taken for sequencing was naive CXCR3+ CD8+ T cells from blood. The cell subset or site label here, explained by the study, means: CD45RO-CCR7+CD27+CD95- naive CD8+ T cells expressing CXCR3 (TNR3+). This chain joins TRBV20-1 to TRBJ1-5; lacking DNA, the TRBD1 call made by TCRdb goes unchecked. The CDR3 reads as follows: CSAIRVAGALTNQPQHF.